This note documents a single T cell receptor beta chain sequence. Authors' analysis steps: Researchers report that nucleated cell counts were estimated from reference gene primer amplification. Libraries were prepared by immunoSEQ multiplex PCR; TCRdb keeps only in-frame clonotypes and omits some of them. V, J and clone size are taken as reported in that table, and D and trimming were inferred from the DNA itself. This table has about 350,000 clones, roughly 90% appearing once. V dropped 2 bases and J dropped 0; count of bases not matched to a gene: 7. In germline, CDR1 is WNHNN, CDR2 SYGVQD (reference sequence). The CDR3 is 18 residues long. This sample was included in a study of blood T cell repertoires in COVID-19. Whole-study context: The United States, Italy and Spain were the sources of the acute and convalescent COVID-19 samples.

The rearrangement uses TRBV10-1 and TRBJ1-5; the match to TRBD1 covers 10 bases. This TCR derives from a woman aged 30 to 39 who had been exposed to COVID-19. The sample consisted of PBMCs or T cells enriched from blood (not recorded which). The CDR3 spells CASSEGDRGFSSNQPQHF. The CDR3 region has the DNA TGCGCCAGCAGTGAGGGGGACAGGGGCTTTAGTAGCAATCAGCCCCAGCATTTT.